Below are 13 T cell receptor beta chains sequenced from a single sample in a study of shared clonotypes between healthy human individuals. Data came from immunoSEQ multiplex PCR; TCRdb stores just in-frame clones and leaves some out. The table has approximately 1.9 million clones, 90% to 95% seen once. Positive CCR7 selection of CD45RO-negative cells yielded the naive CD8 cells, and terminally differentiated effector memory CD45RA+ cells were excluded. The sequenced sample was naive CD8+ T cells from PBMCs. Receptors originate from a man aged 18 to 30 in good health. Some clones in this sample may be carry-over from other donors' samples.

This clone is a singleton in its sample. The chain joins TRBV27 to TRBJ2-1, with 7 bases aligning to TRBD2. This CDR3 is 13 amino acids long. Germline CDR1 MNHEY, CDR2 SMNVEV (reference sequence). Germline trimming cut 3 bases from V and 12 bases from J; bases unmatched to any gene: 8. The CDR3 DNA sequence: TGTGCCAGCAGTTTTTTTGCTCGGGGGGTGCAGTTCTTC. The encoded protein is CASSFFARGVQFF.

The chain is built from TRBV11-3 and TRBJ2-7; 7 bases map to TRBD2. V trimming: 4 bases; J trimming: 5 bases; junction bases outside the gene matches: 11. This CDR3 is built from 15 residues. The germline V gene encodes CDR1 SGHNT and CDR2 YENEEA. The CDR3 DNA reads TGTGCCAGCAGCTCGATTGAGGCGGGAGTGCACGAGCAGTACTTC. Amino acid sequence: CASSSIEAGVHEQYF. The full variable domain, completed using reference TRBV11-3 and TRBJ2-7, is EAGVVQSPRYKIIEKKQPVAFWCNPISGHNTLYWYLQNLGQGPELLIRYENEEAVDDSQLPKDRFSAERLKGVDSTLKIQPAELGDSAVYLCASSSIEAGVHEQYFGPGTRLTVT.

With respect to this clone: The same CDR3 can be traced to other DNA sequences in this sample. The chain combines TRBV27 with TRBJ2-7; D is tentatively TRBD1 or TRBD2 (5 bases each). Germline values: CDR1 MNHEY, CDR2 SMNVEV (reference sequence). The CDR3 has 13 amino acids. V dropped 3 bases and J dropped 2 bases, with 8 bases sitting between them. CDR3 nucleotide sequence: TGTGCCAGCAGTTTTACGGGGCCCTACGAGCAGTACTTC. Protein sequence: CASSFTGPYEQYF.

The rearrangement uses TRBV5-1 and TRBJ2-1; the match to TRBD1 covers 7 bases. The trim removed 1 base at V and 0 bases at J, leaving 13 bases unmatched. Germline loops: CDR1 SGHRS, CDR2 YFSETQ. The CDR3 is 19 amino acids. The DNA for the CDR3 is TGCGCCAGCAGCTTGCGAGGGGGCGCTTTCCAGAGCTCCTACAATGAGCAGTTCTTC. Protein sequence: CASSLRGGAFQSSYNEQFF.

Only one count was recorded for this clone. Other nucleotide sequences from this sample produce the same CDR3. The genes are TRBV27 and TRBJ2-7; D gene ambiguous. CDR3 length equals 15 residues. V lost 2 bases, J lost 0 bases, and 11 bases lay in between. Germline CDR1 and CDR2: MNHEY and SMNVEV (reference sequence). CDR3: CASSLRGPSSYEQYF. The CDR3, as DNA: TGTGCCAGCAGTTTAAGAGGTCCGAGCTCCTACGAGCAGTACTTC.

The chain recombines TRBV27 with TRBJ2-1; maybe TRBD2 (6 bases). Per the germline V gene, CDR1 is MNHEY and CDR2 is SMNVEV (reference sequence). This CDR3 spans 14 amino acids. Trimming took off 5 bases at V and 10 bases at J, with 18 bases between the two ends. The CDR3 DNA is TGTGCCAGCAGTAGTTGGGGGACTGGTTTGGAGCAGTTCTTC. Its protein product is CASSSWGTGLEQFF.

Worth noting for this clone: This specimen includes other DNA sequences encoding the same CDR3. V usage is TRBV7-9 and J usage is TRBJ2-1; D may correspond to TRBD1 or TRBD2 (5 bases each). V lost 0 bases and J 1 base, leaving 10 bases between the germline ends. The CDR3 totals 16 residues. The germline gives CDR1 SEHNR, CDR2 FQNEAQ (reference sequence). The CDR3 sequence: CASSLAPGGSYNEQFF. The CDR3 DNA sequence: TGTGCCAGCAGCTTAGCCCCTGGGGGATCCTACAATGAGCAGTTCTTC.

The V call is TRBV18, the J call TRBJ1-2, with 8 positions matching TRBD1. Losses at the gene ends were 0 bases for V and 1 base for J; bases not matched to a gene: 4. This CDR3 comprises 16 residues. Germline assignment: CDR1 KGHSH and CDR2 LQKENI. Here the CDR3 DNA reads TGTGCCAGCTCACCACCGGTGGGACAGGTTAACTATGGCTACACCTTC. Its translation: CASSPPVGQVNYGYTF.

The rearrangement links TRBV5-1 to TRBJ2-2; D is perhaps TRBD1 (6 bases). CDR1 SGHRS and CDR2 YFSETQ come from the germline V gene. CDR3 length: 18 residues. V lost 3 bases, J lost 6 bases, and 24 bases lay in between. The CDR3 protein is CASSSSHSTGPVSGELFF. For the CDR3, the DNA is TGCGCCAGCAGCTCCTCTCACTCGACAGGACCCGTCTCCGGGGAGCTGTTTTTT.

The J gene is TRBJ2-2, the V gene TRBV10-3; D may be TRBD1 or TRBD2 (5 bases each). CDR1 and CDR2 (germline): ENHRY, SYGVKD. V lost 3 bases to trimming and J lost 0 bases, with 14 bases between them. The CDR3 covers 17 residues. The CDR3, as DNA: TGTGCCATCAGTGATAGAGGGGCGAGCGCGAACACCGGGGAGCTGTTTTTT. Translation gives CAISDRGASANTGELFF.

The chain recombines TRBV14 with TRBJ2-7; D is perhaps TRBD1 (5 bases). Germline CDR1 SGHDN, CDR2 FVKESK. Between the trimmed V and J ends, which lost 1 base and 5 bases, there was a span of 9 bases. This CDR3 is built from 13 residues. The CDR3 spells CASSQVVGHEQYF. The CDR3 DNA is TGTGCCAGCAGCCAAGTAGTGGGGCACGAGCAGTACTTC. Supplemented by reference TRBV14 and TRBJ2-7, the full variable domain reads EAGVTQFPSHSVIEKGQTVTLRCDPISGHDNLYWYRRVMGKEIKFLLHFVKESKQDESGMPNNRFLAERTGGTYSTLKVQPAELEDSGVYFCASSQVVGHEQYFGPGTRLTVT.

J is TRBJ1-2 and V is TRBV20-1; a weak D match, TRBD1 (5 bases). The CDR3 runs 11 residues. Germline V gene sequence: CDR1 DFQATT, CDR2 SNEGSKA (reference sequence). Trimming removed 5 bases at V and 6 bases at J, with 10 bases between. The CDR3 here is CSAAAGDGYTF. The CDR3 DNA reads TGCAGTGCTGCCGCGGGGGATGGCTACACCTTC.

Only a few counts were recorded for this clone. At the DNA level, this CDR3 is encoded by other sequences in the same sample as well. The rearrangement links TRBV9 to TRBJ1-5; 9 bases are a match to TRBD1. The length of the CDR3 is 15 residues. Trimming cost V 4 bases and J 6 bases; bases outside gene matches: 8. Germline V CDR1 and CDR2: SGDLS, YYNGEE. CDR3 in DNA: TGTGCCAGCAGCCCGACCGGGACAGGGAGTCAGCCCCAGCATTTT. Translated: CASSPTGTGSQPQHF.